This TCR beta chain was retrieved from a study of cytomegalovirus exposure and HLA in healthy donors. Study as a whole: Early release data held 85 million or so unique TCRs from HLA-typed donors.

General study points: Immune exposure data for these donors was limited to CMV serostatus. TCR beta V- and J-gene trimming, according to a later analysis, was linked to a missense DCLRE1C variant.

Remarks on this clone: Its antigen remains unidentified.

60 Vbeta and 13 Jbeta primers were used in PCR. Measured with immunoSEQ multiplex PCR; TCRdb has only the in-frame clones, and not every one. This table has some 130,000 clones, 60% to 75% appearing once. The sample comprised PBMCs. This TCR was sampled from a human donor in good health.

The CDR3 nucleotides read TGTGCCACCCGGACAGGGCGCTACGAGCAGTACTTC. It yields the protein CATRTGRYEQYF. The J gene is TRBJ2-7, the V gene TRBV28, with 8 nucleotides matching TRBD1. The CDR3 length is 12 residues. Germline V lookup: CDR1 MDHEN, CDR2 SYDVKM. After removal of 10 bases from V and 3 bases from J, the junction contained 5 bases not matched to a gene.